These T cell receptor beta chains were read from a single sample in a study of neoadjuvant anti-PD-1 for oral cavity cancer. Repertoires were generated with immunoSEQ multiplex PCR, while TCRdb's copy carries only in-frame clones and drops some. The table has about 7,000 clones, about three quarters seen once. Here the sequenced sample was PBMCs, taken before nivolumab (anti-PD-1) treatment. The receptors shown here come from a person between 35 and 79 years old with oral cavity squamous cell carcinoma. CDR3s include the opening cysteine and the closing phenylalanine or tryptophan. The D gene is left open where the match is weak. A row's size may be missing; if present it is once, few, many or a size class.

V	size	D	J	DNA	CDR3
TRBV30	NA	NA	TRBJ1-4	TGTGCCTGGAGTGTTGGAATAAGACGCAGGGGTGAAAAACTGTTTTTT	CAWSVGIRRRGEKLFF
TRBV10-2	NA	NA	TRBJ1-5	TGCGCCAGCAGTGAGGGGGTATCCCATCAGCCCCAGCATTTT	CASSEGVSHQPQHF
TRBV25-1	NA	NA	TRBJ2-7	TGTGCCAGCAGTGAACAGCAGGGATCCGAGCAGTACTTC	CASSEQQGSEQYF
TRBV7-9	few	NA	TRBJ2-1	TGTGCCAGCAGCTTAACCGGACCATCGGGAGAAAATGAGCAGTTCTTC	CASSLTGPSGENEQFF
TRBV7-2	NA	TRBD1	TRBJ1-2	TGTGCCAGCAGCCGAGACAGGGCGTACTATGGCTACACCTTC	CASSRDRAYYGYTF
TRBV9	NA	NA	TRBJ2-1	TGTGCCAGCAGCGGGGGACCAACAAGCTCCTACAATGAGCAGTTCTTC	CASSGGPTSSYNEQFF
TRBV6-1	NA	NA	TRBJ1-2	TGTGCCAGCAGTGAAGGGCACCGGGACTTGCCCTATGGCTACACCTTC	CASSEGHRDLPYGYTF
TRBV11-2	NA	NA	TRBJ2-5	TGTGCCAGCAGCTTAACGGCTAACCCGTGGACCCAGTACTTC	CASSLTANPWTQYF
TRBV7-2	NA	TRBD2	TRBJ2-7	TGTGCCAGCAGCCCCCTTGGTGTTAGCGGGGCCCCCTCCTACGAGCAGTACTTC	CASSPLGVSGAPSYEQYF
TRBV15	NA	NA	TRBJ2-7	TGTGCCACCAGCAGCGACGGCTACGAGCAGTACTTC	CATSSDGYEQYF
TRBV6-6	NA	TRBD2	TRBJ2-5	TGTGCCAGCAGTCGGACTAGCGGGGGGGCGAAAGAGACCCAGTACTTC	CASSRTSGGAKETQYF
TRBV6-1	NA	NA	TRBJ2-7	TGTGCCAGCAGTTTGGATACCTACGAGCAGTACTTC	CASSLDTYEQYF
TRBV5-1	NA	NA	TRBJ2-5	TGCGCCAGCAGCTTGTCCGGGGCCCAAGAGACCCAGTACTTC	CASSLSGAQETQYF
TRBV5-4	NA	NA	TRBJ1-1	TGTGCCAGCAGCTTGGCAGGTCCTACTGAAGCTTTCTTT	CASSLAGPTEAFF